Shown below are 2 T cell receptor beta chains from a single sample sequenced in a study of CD8 T cells in ankylosing spondylitis. TCRdb re-called the 5' RACE reads with MiXCR, one entry per CDR3 protein. Of some 9,400 distinct CDR3 sequences listed, around 6% are singletons. The sample was blood, either unsorted or a sorted T cell fraction (not recorded which). The origin of the receptors is a female donor with ankylosing spondylitis or in good health (not recorded which).

The chain carries TRBV9 and TRBJ2-3, with D possibly TRBD2 on 6 matching bases. Looked up from germline, CDR1 is SGDLS and CDR2 is YYNGEE. The germline V and J ends were trimmed by 0 bases and 8 bases, with 19 bases remaining between them. This CDR3 spans 16 amino acids. The CDR3 bases are TGTGCCAGCAGCGTAGTCGGTGCCCTGGGGGGAGTTACGCAGTATTTT. Translating it yields CASSVVGALGGVTQYF. The full variable domain, in which reference TRBV9 and TRBJ2-3 provide the parts outside the CDR3, is DSGVTQTPKHLITATGQRVTLRCSPRSGDLSVYWYQQSLDQGLQFLIQYYNGEERAKGNILERFSAQQFPDLHSELNLSSLELGDSALYFCASSVVGALGGVTQYFGPGTRLTVL.

This clonotype is medium-sized within its sample. J is TRBJ2-5 and V is TRBV9; unclear D gene. This CDR3 has 14 amino acids. Per germline, CDR1 SGDLS and CDR2 YYNGEE. V dropped 3 bases and J dropped 2 bases, with 11 bases sitting between them. The CDR3 nucleotides read TGTGCCAGCAGCGATCAGGCCGTTCAAGAGACCCAGTACTTC. Translation: CASSDQAVQETQYF.